This T cell receptor beta chain comes out of a study of CD8 T cells in Susac syndrome. Reverse transcription of roughly 0.5 to 1 ug RNA was carried out with random hexamers. Coverage of TCR beta CDR3 amplification by immunoSEQ multiplex PCR extended to 54 Vbeta and 13 Jbeta. Each CDR3 protein is one row after TCRdb ran MiXCR on the immunoSEQ multiplex PCR reads. This sample has about 250,000 distinct CDR3 sequences; over 85% occur once, and the top ten carry roughly 0.072%. This CDR3 comprises 12 residues. V shed 3 bases and J shed 8 bases, with 9 bases lying between them. The germline CDR1 and CDR2 sequences are SGHTA and FQGNSA.

Sequencing was performed on CD4+ T cells from PBMCs. The sequence was collected from a human donor with multiple sclerosis. This rearrangement joins TRBV7-2 to TRBJ2-3; tentatively, D is TRBD2 (6 bases). In nucleotides, the CDR3 is TGTGCCAGCAGCTTGCCGGGACTTACGCAGTATTTT. It codes for CASSLPGLTQYF.